This TCR beta chain originates from a study of CD8 T cells in ankylosing spondylitis. Overall study results and limits: A TCR beta motif of eight highly homologous variants appeared characteristic of ankylosing spondylitis blood. Reportedly, significant enrichment of disease-linked clones occurred in matched ankylosing spondylitis synovial fluid.

This clonotype was observed at least ten times. Antigen specificity is unknown. It was by quantitative 5'-RACE with molecular barcodes that TCR beta libraries were made. TCRdb itself ran the 5' RACE reads through MiXCR, one entry per CDR3 protein. The sample lists about 150,000 distinct CDR3 sequences; about 32% were seen once. The V and J ends lost 2 bases and 1 base respectively, with 9 bases between them. The CDR3 runs to 14 residues. Germline lookup yields CDR1 MDHEN and CDR2 SYDVKM. J is TRBJ2-7 and V is TRBV28; perhaps TRBD1 as D (5 bases). The TCR comes from a male donor with ankylosing spondylitis. Sequencing used synovial fluid, either unsorted or a sorted T cell fraction (not recorded which). The CDR3 reads CASSLRQGSYEQYF. In nucleotides, the CDR3 is TGTGCCAGCAGTTTAAGGCAGGGTTCCTACGAGCAGTACTTC.